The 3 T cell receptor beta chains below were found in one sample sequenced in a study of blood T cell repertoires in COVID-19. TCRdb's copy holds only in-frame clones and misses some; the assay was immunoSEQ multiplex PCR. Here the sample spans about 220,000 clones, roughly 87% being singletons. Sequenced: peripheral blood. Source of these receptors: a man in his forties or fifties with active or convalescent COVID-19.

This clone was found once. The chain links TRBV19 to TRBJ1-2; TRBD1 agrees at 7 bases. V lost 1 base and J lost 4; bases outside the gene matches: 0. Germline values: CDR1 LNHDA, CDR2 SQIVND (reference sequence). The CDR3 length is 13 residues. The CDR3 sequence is CASSIGTGYGYTF. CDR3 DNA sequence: TGTGCCAGTAGTATAGGGACAGGCTATGGCTACACCTTC.

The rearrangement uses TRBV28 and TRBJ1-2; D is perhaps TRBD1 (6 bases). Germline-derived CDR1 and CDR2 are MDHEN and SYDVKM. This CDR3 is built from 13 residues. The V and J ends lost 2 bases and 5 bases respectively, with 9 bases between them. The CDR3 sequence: CASSLGGQYGYTF. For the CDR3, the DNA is TGTGCCAGCAGTTTAGGGGGACAATATGGCTACACCTTC.

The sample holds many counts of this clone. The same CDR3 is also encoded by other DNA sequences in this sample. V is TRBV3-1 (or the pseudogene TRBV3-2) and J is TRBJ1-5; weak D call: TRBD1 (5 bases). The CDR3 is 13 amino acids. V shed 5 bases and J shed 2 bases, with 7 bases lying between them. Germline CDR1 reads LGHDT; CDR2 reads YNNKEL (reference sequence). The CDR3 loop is CASSLQGNQPQHF. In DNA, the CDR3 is TGTGCCAGCAGCTTACAGGGCAATCAGCCCCAGCATTTT.